Listed below are T cell receptor beta chains from one sample, sequenced in a study of OX40 agonist ivuxolimab in advanced cancers. The protocol was immunoSEQ multiplex PCR, while the TCRdb copy is restricted to in-frame clones and leaves out a portion. The table shows 70,000 to 80,000 clones, with about 85% occurring only once. This specimen consisted of CD4+ or CD8+ T cells sorted from blood, obtained in a trial of the OX40 agonist ivuxolimab. Source of these receptors: an adult with an advanced solid tumor such as melanoma, head and neck, liver or kidney cancer. CDR3s include the opening cysteine and the closing phenylalanine or tryptophan.

V gene: TRBV5-1; CDR3 protein: CASSLYGATGNLAGGFNEQFF
V gene: TRBV10-1; CDR3 protein: CASSEGGGNTEAFF
V gene: TRBV6-5; CDR3 protein: CASRPGVDYGYTF
V gene: TRBV6-1; CDR3 protein: CASSGYGTSGNNEQFF
V gene: TRBV19; CDR3 protein: CASSSKQGHNEQFF
V gene: TRBV6-6; CDR3 protein: CASSYKGPYEQYF
V gene: TRBV6-5; CDR3 protein: CASSYSVGRGYEQYF
V gene: TRBV6-5; CDR3 protein: CASSWGDGDGNTIYF
V gene: TRBV7-9; CDR3 protein: CASSLEAARPEAFF
V gene: TRBV7-2; CDR3 protein: CASSALAIDQPQHF
V gene: TRBV5-1; CDR3 protein: CASSFDGNTIYF
V gene: TRBV7-9; CDR3 protein: CASSSQAQRQNEQFF
V gene: TRBV21-1; CDR3 protein: CASGATGNEKLFF
V gene: TRBV6-1; CDR3 protein: CASSAWTAKGNTIYF
V gene: TRBV7-2; CDR3 protein: CASSFALGAYEQYF
V gene: TRBV27; CDR3 protein: CASSFSGSNPRYNEQFF
V gene: TRBV25-1; CDR3 protein: CASSEIQGLGEAFF
V gene: TRBV29-1; CDR3 protein: CSVRGTSGSRDTDTQYF
V gene: TRBV5-1; CDR3 protein: CASSLQGGNTEAFF
V gene: TRBV7-9; CDR3 protein: CASSSPTADTQYF
V gene: TRBV6-6; CDR3 protein: CASSQLGGTQHF
V gene: TRBV5-6; CDR3 protein: CASSLWSGVSEQYF
V gene: TRBV5-4; CDR3 protein: CASSSQDRGDTDTQYF
V gene: TRBV5-1; CDR3 protein: CASSPVGGNTEAFF
V gene: TRBV5-1; CDR3 protein: CASRKTGGASPLHF
V gene: TRBV28; CDR3 protein: CASSFGGTSNQPQHF
V gene: TRBV7-9; CDR3 protein: CASSTEGTDTQYF
V gene: TRBV6-1; CDR3 protein: CASRLLTGTDTQYF
V gene: TRBV5-5; CDR3 protein: CASSLEWLNQPQHF
V gene: TRBV10-3; CDR3 protein: CAIRGQGVDTQYF
V gene: TRBV4-1; CDR3 protein: CASSQGFGGFANEKLFF
V gene: TRBV2; CDR3 protein: CASSEEGGSGNTIYF
V gene: TRBV5-1; CDR3 protein: CASSAGGGTEAFF
V gene: TRBV7-9; CDR3 protein: CASSSGPYEQYF
V gene: TRBV10-3; CDR3 protein: CAISELEGTEAFF
V gene: TRBV7-9; CDR3 protein: CASSSRTERGAQYF
V gene: TRBV15; CDR3 protein: CATSRRLTGGAADTQYF
V gene: TRBV2; CDR3 protein: CASSQSGFYGYTF
V gene: TRBV18; CDR3 protein: CASSARGQSYEQYF
V gene: TRBV9; CDR3 protein: CASRTTSALSYF
V gene: TRBV6-5; CDR3 protein: CASSRDTYNSPLHF
V gene: TRBV7-8; CDR3 protein: CASSKPTGERDEQFF
V gene: TRBV2; CDR3 protein: CASSRTGTSNEKLFF
V gene: TRBV18; CDR3 protein: CASSPRTSGGSDEQFF
V gene: TRBV6-6; CDR3 protein: CASSYRRSPETQYF
V gene: TRBV11-3; CDR3 protein: CASSLDRGPGVTGELFF
V gene: TRBV30; CDR3 protein: CAWSMGLAGDNEQFF
V gene: TRBV25-1; CDR3 protein: CASSDPITGEGGNTIYF
V gene: TRBV11-3; CDR3 protein: CASSFADQAFF
V gene: TRBV7-2; CDR3 protein: CASSPENTDTQYF
V gene: TRBV7-3; CDR3 protein: CASSLGRGQLNTEAFF